Listed here are 20 T cell receptor beta chains from one sample, sequenced in a study of blood T cell repertoires in COVID-19. This table comes from immunoSEQ multiplex PCR, and its TCRdb copy is limited to in-frame clones, with some not included. The top ten hold approximately 40% of the sample, which has 100,000 or so clones, under 90% seen once. The sequencing sample was made of peripheral blood. These receptors were collected from a man aged 80 or over with acute or convalescent COVID-19.

For this clone: This may come from a read error, since a much larger clone is one base off. The CDR3 reads CASRALLGGTGKYNEQFF. DNA for the CDR3: TGTGCCAGCAGGGCGCTTTTAGGTGGGACAGGGAAATACAATGAGCAGTTCTTC. This chain uses TRBV28 with TRBJ2-1; TRBD1 matches at 9 bases. The CDR3 has 18 residues. CDR1 is MDHEN, CDR2 SYDVKM, per germline. With V trimmed by 6 bases and J by 4 bases, 16 bases remained unmatched.

Written as DNA, the CDR3 is TGCGCCAGCAGCTCAGGGACAGCAAATCAGCCCCAGCATTTT. Its translation: CASSSGTANQPQHF. The V call is TRBV5-1, the J call TRBJ1-5; 7 bases agree with TRBD1. The V gene end was trimmed by 3 bases and the J gene end by 4 bases; junction bases not matched to a gene: 4. Germline V lookup: CDR1 SGHRS, CDR2 YFSETQ. The CDR3 sequence is 14 residues long.

This clone showed up just once. This chain uses TRBV7-3 with TRBJ2-1; D ambiguous. Per the germline V gene, CDR1 is SGHTA and CDR2 is FQGTGA. V was shortened by 5 bases and J by 6 bases, with 11 bases between the two germline ends. This CDR3 region has 13 residues. The CDR3 nucleotides read TGTGCCAGCAGCCCTTCTAGAGCCAATGAGCAGTTCTTC. It yields the protein CASSPSRANEQFF.

The rearrangement joins TRBV10-3 to TRBJ2-1; D is undetermined. This CDR3 spans 13 amino acids. The germline V gene has CDR1 ENHRY and CDR2 SYGVKD. The V gene lost 4 bases and the J gene lost 4 bases, with 8 bases spanning the gap. The CDR3 coding sequence is TGTGCCATCAGTGCCCCTAAATACAATGAGCAGTTCTTC. Protein: CAISAPKYNEQFF.

The V and J genes are TRBV21-1 and TRBJ1-5; the listed D gene, TRBD1, was not tested against the DNA. TRBV21-1 corresponds to a pseudogene. The CDR3 consists of 14 residues. CDR3 residues: CASYRGASNQPQHF. The DNA for the CDR3 is TGTGCCAGTTACAGGGGAGCGAGCAATCAGCCCCAGCATTTT.

J is TRBJ1-1 and V is TRBV6-4; 7 bases are shared with TRBD1. V lost 3 bases, J lost 4 bases, and 2 bases stayed unmatched. The CDR3 sequence is 13 residues long. CDR1 and CDR2 (germline): MRHNA, SNTAGT. CDR3 nucleotides: TGTGCCAGCAGTGAACAGGGGACCACTGAAGCTTTCTTT. Protein sequence: CASSEQGTTEAFF.

This clone was found a few times. The rearrangement joins TRBV28 to TRBJ1-1, with 8 nucleotides matching TRBD1. The CDR3 runs 16 residues. With 2 bases clipped from V and 5 bases from J, the junction kept 10 bases outside the gene matches. From germline, CDR1 is MDHEN and CDR2 SYDVKM. Here the CDR3 reads CASSLLLTGENTEAFF. DNA for the CDR3: TGTGCCAGCAGTTTACTCCTGACAGGGGAGAATACTGAAGCTTTCTTT.

In its sample, this clone was seen a few times. V gene TRBV27 combines with J gene TRBJ2-2, with TRBD1 as a possible D gene (6 bases). This CDR3 has 17 residues. CDR1 is MNHEY and CDR2 is SMNVEV in the germline V gene (reference sequence). V lost 6 bases and J 4 bases, leaving 21 bases between the germline ends. The CDR3 DNA sequence: TGTGCCAGCAGGAGACCCCTCGAAGCAGGGGTCACCGGGGAGCTGTTTTTT. It specifies CASRRPLEAGVTGELFF.

This sequence joins TRBV19 and TRBJ1-4; a possible D gene is TRBD1 (6 bases). Trimming pared 5 bases from V and 8 bases from J, leaving 12 bases between. CDR1 and CDR2 (germline): LNHDA, SQIVND (reference sequence). The CDR3 is made up of 13 amino acids. This CDR3 reads CASSRGGWEKLFF. In nucleotides, the CDR3 is TGTGCCAGTAGTCGGGGGGGCTGGGAAAAACTGTTTTTT.

The V gene is TRBV11-2, the J gene TRBJ1-1, with 9 bases identical to TRBD1. Germline values: CDR1 SGHAT, CDR2 FQNNGV. The V segment lost 2 bases and the J segment 1 base; nucleotides outside the gene matches: 8. There are 17 residues in the CDR3. The chain's CDR3 is CASSLKGQGRGNTEAFF. The DNA of the CDR3 is TGTGCCAGCAGCTTAAAGGGACAGGGAAGGGGGAACACTGAAGCTTTCTTT.

The rearrangement uses TRBV6-5 and TRBJ2-5; 8 positions agree with TRBD1. The germline CDR1 and CDR2 sequences are MNHEY and SVGAGI. This CDR3 contains 15 residues. V trimming: 6 bases; J trimming: 5 bases; junction bases outside the gene matches: 11. The CDR3, as DNA: TGTGCCAGCAGCTGGACAGGGCTGGGAGCGGAGACCCAGTACTTC. Translated, it gives CASSWTGLGAETQYF.

The J gene is TRBJ2-2, the V gene TRBV11-2; 8 nucleotides line up with TRBD2. The CDR3 covers 16 residues. Trimming cost V 5 bases and J 6 bases; bases outside gene matches: 11. Germline CDR1 SGHAT, CDR2 FQNNGV. For the CDR3, the DNA is TGTGCCAGCAGCCTCCGGGGGGGCCCCAAAGCCGGGGAGCTGTTTTTT. Protein product: CASSLRGGPKAGELFF.

This clone was seen a handful of times. The genes are TRBV18 and TRBJ1-5; no clear D. Per germline, CDR1 KGHSH and CDR2 LQKENI. V lost 2 bases, J lost 2 bases, and 10 bases lay in between. The CDR3 length is 15 residues. CDR3 residues: CASSPNGVGNQPQHF. Here the CDR3 DNA reads TGTGCCAGCTCACCAAACGGGGTCGGCAATCAGCCCCAGCATTTT.

This clone was counted a few times. The chain combines TRBV5-1 with TRBJ2-1; 14 positions agree with TRBD2. V lost 3 bases to trimming and J lost 7 bases; unmatched junction nucleotides: 3. CDR3 length: 15 amino acids. CDR1 SGHRS and CDR2 YFSETQ come from the germline V gene. CDR3 region: CASSYGLAGGNEQFF. Written as DNA, the CDR3 is TGCGCCAGCAGCTACGGACTAGCGGGAGGTAATGAGCAGTTCTTC.

This sequence joins TRBV7-3 and TRBJ2-5, with 12 bases aligning to TRBD2. Germline V lookup: CDR1 SGHTA, CDR2 FQGTGA. The CDR3 loop spans 15 amino acids. V lost 5 bases, J lost 2 bases, and 3 bases stayed unmatched. The CDR3 nucleotides are TGTGCCAGCAGCCAGACTAGCGGGAGACAAGAGACCCAGTACTTC. Translated, it gives CASSQTSGRQETQYF.

The table lists this clone with a count of one. V gene TRBV6-4 combines with J gene TRBJ2-1, with D possibly TRBD1 on 5 matching bases. The V and J ends lost 6 bases and 0 bases respectively, with 12 bases between them. Germline CDR1 MRHNA, CDR2 SNTAGT. The CDR3 spans 15 residues. DNA for the CDR3: TGTGCCAGCAGCAGGGATGGGATCTCCTACAATGAGCAGTTCTTC. Translation gives CASSRDGISYNEQFF.

This clone was picked up a small number of times. The rearrangement joins TRBV30 to TRBJ1-3, with D maybe TRBD1 (5 bases). V lost 8 bases and J lost 3, with 14 bases in between. The CDR3 is made up of 13 amino acids. The V gene's germline CDR1 is GTSNPN and CDR2 SVGIG (reference sequence). This CDR3 reads CAGQRIVGNTIYF. CDR3 nucleotide sequence: TGTGCCGGACAACGGATCGTTGGAAACACCATATATTTT.

DNA of the CDR3: TGTGCCAGCAGCCCGGCAGGGGTCCAAGAGACCCAGTACTTC. Residues: CASSPAGVQETQYF. V is TRBV3-1 (or the pseudogene TRBV3-2) and J is TRBJ2-5; tentatively, D is TRBD1 (6 bases). CDR3 length equals 14 residues. V was cut by 4 bases and J by 1 base, with 10 bases left in between. Germline V CDR1 and CDR2: LGHDT, YNNKEL (reference sequence).

J is TRBJ2-3 and V is TRBV11-3; perhaps TRBD2 as D (5 bases). CDR1 and CDR2 from the germline V gene are SGHNT and YENEEA. The CDR3 spans 12 residues. Trimming pared 4 bases from V and 6 bases from J, leaving 8 bases between. CDR3 amino acids: CASSWSGDTQYF. CDR3 nucleotides: TGTGCCAGCAGCTGGTCGGGGGATACGCAGTATTTT.

This clone came up once. The chain couples TRBV19 to TRBJ2-3; TRBD1 matches at 9 bases. CDR3 length: 18 residues. V dropped 7 bases and J dropped 5; count of bases not matched to a gene: 19. Looked up from germline, CDR1 is LNHDA and CDR2 is SQIVND (reference sequence). CDR3 DNA: TGTGCCAGTACCCCCATGGCTTTGGGACAGGGAGTCAAAGATACGCAGTATTTT. Translating gives CASTPMALGQGVKDTQYF.